This is a list of T cell receptor beta chains from one sample in a study of vaccination and CD4 T cells after COVID-19. Each CDR3 protein gets one entry after TCRdb re-called the PCR reads with MiXCR. The sample shows several thousand distinct CDR3 sequences, 30% to 40% of them seen only once. For these receptors, no antigen is known. Sequenced material: CD4+ T cells from blood, cultured in vitro. These receptors were collected from a human donor in good health. Both conserved end residues are trimmed from each CDR3. The size field is filled for only some rows; it gives once, few, many or a size class.

TRBV12-3/TRBV12-4	.	TRBJ1-2	ASSVGTGGYGYT
TRBV27	few	TRBJ1-6	ASSLWGYNSPLH
TRBV25-1	few	TRBJ1-2	ASRDRSNYGYT
TRBV11-2	.	TRBJ2-5	ASKGTGQETQY
TRBV6-1	few	TRBJ1-5	ATQDAGEVQPQH
TRBV20-1	.	TRBJ1-4	SAGLQGGYRGLF
TRBV5-1	.	TRBJ2-1	ASKADNEQF
TRBV20-1	.	TRBJ1-2	SARSEADSNGYT
TRBV7-9	.	TRBJ1-3	ASSLAVSGNTIY
TRBV27	once	TRBJ2-3	ASSLAGQGLGDTQY
TRBV6-5	few	TRBJ1-1	ASSYSPGALTREAF
TRBV5-6	.	TRBJ1-2	ASSFAGAINGYT
TRBV19	.	TRBJ1-2	ASSTQGGLYGYT